The next 30 T cell receptor beta chains were all read from a single sample in a study of cytomegalovirus exposure and HLA in healthy donors. 60 Vbeta and 13 Jbeta primers were used in PCR. Data came from immunoSEQ multiplex PCR; TCRdb stores just in-frame clones and leaves some out. The data show over 200,000 clones, around nine tenths seen once. The sample comprised PBMCs. The receptor set was obtained from a woman younger than 30 in good health and CMV-seronegative.

V usage is TRBV5-1 and J usage is TRBJ1-1, with D possibly TRBD1 on 5 matching bases. This CDR3 has 16 amino acids. Trimming cost V 0 bases and J 0 bases, with 12 bases left between them. From germline, CDR1 is SGHRS and CDR2 YFSETQ. For the CDR3, the DNA is TGCGCCAGCAGCTTGGCTGGCAGGGCCCTGAACACTGAAGCTTTCTTT. It encodes CASSLAGRALNTEAFF. The full variable domain, its missing parts supplied by reference TRBV5-1 and TRBJ1-1, is KAGVTQTPRYLIKTRGQQVTLSCSPISGHRSVSWYQQTPGQGLQFLFEYFSETQRNKGNFPGRFSGRQFSNSRSEMNVSTLELGDSALYLCASSLAGRALNTEAFFGQGTRLTVV.

The chain is built from TRBV2 and TRBJ1-4; tentatively, D is TRBD1 (6 bases). Trimming cost V 6 bases and J 7 bases, with 12 bases left between them. The CDR3 totals 13 residues. Looked up from germline, CDR1 is SNHLY and CDR2 is FYNNEI. CDR3 sequence: CASRRTEGEKLFF. DNA of the CDR3: TGTGCCAGCAGACGGACAGAAGGTGAAAAACTGTTTTTT.

The CDR3 spells CASSQDSAGSYTEAFF. The CDR3 DNA reads TGCGCCAGCAGCCAAGATAGTGCCGGGAGCTACACTGAAGCTTTCTTT. V gene TRBV4-1 combines with J gene TRBJ1-1; D unresolved. Trimming cost V 0 bases and J 3 bases, with 14 bases left between them. The CDR3 length is 16 residues. Germline V gene lookup returns CDR1 MGHRA and CDR2 YSYEKL.

This chain uses TRBV7-2 with TRBJ1-3, with TRBD1 as a possible D gene (5 bases). This CDR3 has 13 residues. In germline, CDR1 is SGHTA, CDR2 FQGNSA. V dropped 7 bases and J dropped 5 bases, with 12 bases sitting between them. The CDR3 DNA follows: TGTGCCAGCAATTGGGGGGGGAGAAACACCATATATTTT. Residues: CASNWGGRNTIYF. Based on the CDR3 plus reference TRBV7-2 and TRBJ1-3, the full variable domain is GAGVSQSPSNKVTEKGKDVELRCDPISGHTALYWYRQSLGQGLEFLIYFQGNSAPDKSGLPSDRFSAERTGGSVSTLTIQRTQQEDSAVYLCASNWGGRNTIYFGEGSWLTVV.

This clone came up once. The chain couples TRBV7-6 to TRBJ2-5; tentatively, D is TRBD2 (6 bases). Germline CDR1 is SGHVS and CDR2 is FNYEAQ. The CDR3 sequence is 15 residues long. Trimming stripped 3 bases from V and 4 bases from J, with 15 bases between. The CDR3 here is CASSFPGTPPETQYF. The CDR3 bases are TGTGCCAGCAGCTTCCCGGGGACTCCCCCAGAGACCCAGTACTTC.

V is TRBV7-9 and J is TRBJ1-5, with D perhaps TRBD1 (6 bases). The CDR3 is made up of 14 amino acids. Germline V lookup: CDR1 SEHNR, CDR2 FQNEAQ (reference sequence). V dropped 5 bases and J dropped 6 bases, with 14 bases sitting between them. The chain's CDR3 is CASSAWGGPQPQHF. The CDR3 DNA sequence: TGTGCCAGCAGCGCGTGGGGGGGGCCTCAGCCCCAGCATTTT.

The chain combines TRBV7-8 with TRBJ2-3; maybe TRBD2 (7 bases). The CDR3 runs to 16 residues. Trimming removed 5 bases at V and 2 bases at J, with 17 bases between. The germline gives CDR1 SGHVS, CDR2 FQNEAQ. The CDR3 nucleotides are TGTGCCAGCAGCGCTTTTAGGGGGGGGAACACAGATACGCAGTATTTT. Encoded protein: CASSAFRGGNTDTQYF.

This clone is a singleton in its sample. The chain employs TRBV21-1 and TRBJ2-5; the listed D gene, TRBD1, was not tested against the DNA. TRBV21-1 counts as a pseudogene. The CDR3 has 15 amino acids. The CDR3 DNA sequence: TGTGCCAGCAGCAAACTCCTTATTCGTTTGGCCCCAGAGTACTTC. This encodes CASSKLLIRLAPEYF.

This clone was recorded once. This rearrangement joins TRBV27 to TRBJ2-7; D unclear. Germline CDR1 and CDR2: MNHEY and SMNVEV (reference sequence). The CDR3 runs 14 residues. V was trimmed by 3 bases and J by 3 bases, leaving 12 bases between them. Written as DNA, the CDR3 is TGTGCCAGCAGTTTCCCCGCCCTAGGCTACGAGCAGTACTTC. Translated, it gives CASSFPALGYEQYF.

V gene TRBV5-1 combines with J gene TRBJ2-3; D might be TRBD2 (7 bases). CDR1 and CDR2 (germline): SGHRS, YFSETQ. The CDR3 contains 17 residues. Trimming removed 4 bases at V and 2 bases at J, with 20 bases between. The CDR3 sequence is CASSRLGRGASTDTQYF. CDR3 nucleotide sequence: TGCGCCAGCAGCCGTCTCGGACGGGGGGCCTCCACAGATACGCAGTATTTT.

The V call is TRBV25-1, the J call TRBJ2-5, with 9 bases identical to TRBD1. Looked up from germline, CDR1 is MGHDK and CDR2 is SYGVNS. The CDR3 is made up of 13 amino acids. The ends lost 10 bases at V and 2 bases at J; junction bases unmatched: 5. CDR3 sequence reads: CATEDRGQETQYF. DNA of the CDR3: TGTGCCACCGAGGACAGGGGACAAGAGACCCAGTACTTC.

The chain has TRBV7-2 and TRBJ1-2; TRBD1 matches 8 bases. This CDR3 region has 16 residues. V was clipped by 0 bases and J by 5 bases; unmatched bases: 8. The germline V gene encodes CDR1 SGHTA and CDR2 FQGNSA. The chain's CDR3 is CASSLASQGALYGYTF. Here the CDR3 DNA reads TGTGCCAGCAGCTTAGCTTCCCAGGGGGCGTTATATGGCTACACCTTC.

The rearrangement uses TRBV13 and TRBJ2-7; TRBD2 aligns across 10 bases. The CDR3 is made up of 16 amino acids. Germline V lookup: CDR1 PRHDT, CDR2 FYEKMQ (reference sequence). With 2 bases clipped from V and 2 bases from J, the junction kept 6 bases outside the gene matches. The CDR3 is CASSLLTSGSTYEQYF. The CDR3 DNA reads as TGTGCCAGCAGCTTACTGACTAGCGGGTCTACCTACGAGCAGTACTTC.

The genes are TRBV5-1 and TRBJ2-7, with D perhaps matching TRBD1 (7 bases). Germline-derived CDR1 and CDR2 are SGHRS and YFSETQ. This CDR3 is 15 amino acids long. V lost 6 bases, J lost 4 bases, and 20 bases lay in between. Here the CDR3 reads CASKQLQGEAYEQYF. For the CDR3, the DNA is TGCGCCAGCAAACAGCTCCAGGGGGAGGCATACGAGCAGTACTTC.

The chain uses TRBV6-4 and TRBJ2-2; D is perhaps TRBD2 (6 bases). Germline CDR1 and CDR2: MRHNA and SNTAGT. The CDR3 spans 16 residues. V was trimmed by 6 bases and J by 2 bases, leaving 16 bases between them. CDR3 in DNA: TGTGCCAGCAGCCGGGACTGGGCCTTCAACACCGGGGAGCTGTTTTTT. It encodes CASSRDWAFNTGELFF.

This chain links TRBV11-2 with TRBJ1-1, with D possibly being TRBD1 (5 bases). The CDR3 totals 13 residues. Germline CDR1 and CDR2: SGHAT and FQNNGV. The V end was cut by 1 base, the J end by 7 bases, with 10 bases between. CDR3 in amino acids: CASSLAGGGEAFF. In DNA, the CDR3 is TGTGCCAGCAGCTTAGCGGGGGGTGGTGAAGCTTTCTTT.

The chain recombines TRBV6-5 with TRBJ1-1; 8 bases match TRBD1. Germline CDR1 is MNHEY and CDR2 is SVGAGI. The CDR3 is 14 residues long. Germline trimming cut 5 bases from V and 6 bases from J; bases unmatched to any gene: 8. CDR3 sequence reads: CASSTDRGLAEAFF. In DNA, the CDR3 is TGTGCCAGCAGTACAGACAGGGGACTGGCTGAAGCTTTCTTT.

The table lists this clone with a few counts. The V and J genes are TRBV27 and TRBJ1-1; the D gene is possibly TRBD1 (5 bases). Germline assignment: CDR1 MNHEY and CDR2 SMNVEV (reference sequence). The CDR3 is 14 residues long. Trimming stripped 2 bases from V and 4 bases from J, with 11 bases between. CDR3 sequence (DNA): TGTGCCAGCAGTTTAAAGCAGGGCGCCACTGAAGCTTTCTTT. The encoded protein is CASSLKQGATEAFF.

The chain joins TRBV9 to TRBJ2-5; weak D call: TRBD1 (6 bases). This CDR3 has 14 amino acids. V lost 5 bases and J 2 bases, leaving 13 bases between the germline ends. The germline V gene has CDR1 SGDLS and CDR2 YYNGEE. The CDR3 loop reads CASSVMDSQETQYF. The CDR3 bases are TGTGCCAGCAGTGTCATGGACAGTCAAGAGACCCAGTACTTC. Full variable domain (missing parts from reference TRBV9 and TRBJ2-5): DSGVTQTPKHLITATGQRVTLRCSPRSGDLSVYWYQQSLDQGLQFLIQYYNGEERAKGNILERFSAQQFPDLHSELNLSSLELGDSALYFCASSVMDSQETQYFGPGTRLLVL.

The chain is built from TRBV28 and TRBJ1-2; no firm D call. The germline gives CDR1 MDHEN, CDR2 SYDVKM. CDR3 length: 13 residues. The V end lost 1 base, the J end lost 4 bases, and 7 bases lay between the germline ends. The CDR3 loop reads CASSLLQSYGYTF. CDR3 nucleotides: TGTGCCAGCAGTTTATTACAAAGCTATGGCTACACCTTC.

The CDR3: CASSWQGSQPQHF. For the CDR3, the DNA is TGTGCCAGCAGCTGGCAGGGAAGTCAGCCCCAGCATTTT. The chain couples TRBV5-6 to TRBJ1-5; D perhaps matches TRBD1 (5 bases). Germline CDR1 and CDR2: SGHDT and YYEEEE. The CDR3 has 13 amino acids. V was pared by 3 bases and J by 6 bases, with 10 bases between.

The chain carries TRBV2 and TRBJ2-3; 7 positions match TRBD1. V trimming: 5 bases; J trimming: 2 bases; junction bases outside the gene matches: 7. The germline V gene has CDR1 SNHLY and CDR2 FYNNEI. The CDR3 has 15 residues. The CDR3 nucleotides read TGTGCCAGCAGTAACAGGGACAGACCCACAGATACGCAGTATTTT. Translated, it gives CASSNRDRPTDTQYF.

This chain joins TRBV4-1 and TRBJ2-3; 8 bases agree with TRBD2. The CDR3 is 16 amino acids. Germline V gene sequence: CDR1 MGHRA, CDR2 YSYEKL. J lost 0 bases, V lost 4 bases, and 6 bases had no gene match. CDR3 region: CASSRFSGVSTDTQYF. The CDR3 coding sequence is TGCGCCAGCAGCCGTTTTAGCGGGGTGAGCACAGATACGCAGTATTTT.

The rearrangement joins TRBV7-9 to TRBJ1-5; D possibly corresponds to TRBD1 (6 bases). V dropped 4 bases and J dropped 9 bases, with 13 bases sitting between them. The germline V gene encodes CDR1 SEHNR and CDR2 FQNEAQ (reference sequence). This CDR3 comprises 13 residues. CDR3 nucleotides: TGTGCCAGCAGCTCACTACAGGGATCGCCCCAGCATTTT. Translating it yields CASSSLQGSPQHF.

The rearrangement links TRBV5-4 to TRBJ1-1, with 9 bases lining up with TRBD1. Germline CDR1 SGHNT, CDR2 YYREEE (reference sequence). The CDR3 sequence is 15 residues long. J was trimmed by 5 bases and V by 7 bases; bases with no gene match: 12. The CDR3 spells CASRPPGQGGTEAFF. The CDR3 DNA reads as TGTGCCAGCCGACCACCGGGACAGGGAGGGACTGAAGCTTTCTTT. Drawing the rest from reference TRBV5-4 and TRBJ1-1, the complete variable domain is ETGVTQSPTHLIKTRGQQVTLRCSSQSGHNTVSWYQQALGQGPQFIFQYYREEENGRGNFPPRFSGLQFPNYSSELNVNALELDDSALYLCASRPPGQGGTEAFFGQGTRLTVV.

The chain carries TRBV5-6 and TRBJ2-7; D is possibly TRBD1 (5 bases). The CDR3 has 14 amino acids. Germline V gives CDR1 SGHDT, CDR2 YYEEEE. The germline V and J ends were trimmed by 1 base and 2 bases, with 10 bases remaining between them. The CDR3 DNA follows: TGTGCCAGCAGCTTGCAGGGAAATCCCTACGAGCAGTACTTC. It specifies CASSLQGNPYEQYF. Full variable domain (outside the CDR3, taken from reference TRBV5-6 and TRBJ2-7): DAGVTQSPTHLIKTRGQQVTLRCSPKSGHDTVSWYQQALGQGPQFIFQYYEEEERQRGNFPDRFSGHQFPNYSSELNVNALLLGDSALYLCASSLQGNPYEQYFGPGTRLTVT.

This chain joins TRBV21-1 and TRBJ1-5; the table's TRBD1 call for D was not verified on the DNA. TRBV21-1 is a recognized pseudogene. There are 16 residues in the CDR3. CDR3 DNA sequence: TGTGCCAGCAGCAAGGGGGGGACAGGGGGCAATCAGCCCCAGCATTTT. It codes for CASSKGGTGGNQPQHF.

The V gene is TRBV27, the J gene TRBJ2-6; the D is unclear. The germline V gene has CDR1 MNHEY and CDR2 SMNVEV (reference sequence). Trimming stripped 4 bases from V and 0 bases from J, with 13 bases between. There are 17 residues in the CDR3. The CDR3 region is CASSYAVVPSGANVLTF. The CDR3 region has the DNA TGTGCCAGCAGTTACGCGGTAGTTCCCTCTGGGGCCAACGTCCTGACTTTC. The entire variable domain, with the rest obtained from reference TRBV27 and TRBJ2-6, is as follows: EAQVTQNPRYLITVTGKKLTVTCSQNMNHEYMSWYRQDPGLGLRQIYYSMNVEVTDKGDVPEGYKVSRKEKRNFPLILESPSPNQTSLYFCASSYAVVPSGANVLTFGAGSRLTVL.

The chain joins TRBV30 to TRBJ1-1; TRBD1 might be the D (5 bases). Germline V CDR1 and CDR2: GTSNPN, SVGIG (reference sequence). V was trimmed by 2 bases and J by 3 bases, leaving 7 bases between them. CDR3 length equals 12 residues. CDR3 bases: TGTGCCTGGAGTCGGGGGGACACTGAAGCTTTCTTT. It yields the protein CAWSRGDTEAFF. Looking up the rest from reference TRBV30 and TRBJ1-1 gives the full variable domain: SQTIHQWPATLVQPVGSPLSLECTVEGTSNPNLYWYRQAAGRGLQLLFYSVGIGQISSEVPQNLSASRPQDRQFILSSKKLLLSDSGFYLCAWSRGDTEAFFGQGTRLTVV.

The J gene is TRBJ1-5, the V gene TRBV2; 7 nucleotides line up with TRBD1. J gave up 2 bases and V 6 bases, and 7 bases lay outside the gene matches. Germline V gene data show CDR1 as SNHLY and CDR2 as FYNNEI. This CDR3 contains 15 residues. The CDR3, as DNA: TGTGCCAGCAGCCCGACAGGGCGCGGCAATCAGCCCCAGCATTTT. It specifies CASSPTGRGNQPQHF.